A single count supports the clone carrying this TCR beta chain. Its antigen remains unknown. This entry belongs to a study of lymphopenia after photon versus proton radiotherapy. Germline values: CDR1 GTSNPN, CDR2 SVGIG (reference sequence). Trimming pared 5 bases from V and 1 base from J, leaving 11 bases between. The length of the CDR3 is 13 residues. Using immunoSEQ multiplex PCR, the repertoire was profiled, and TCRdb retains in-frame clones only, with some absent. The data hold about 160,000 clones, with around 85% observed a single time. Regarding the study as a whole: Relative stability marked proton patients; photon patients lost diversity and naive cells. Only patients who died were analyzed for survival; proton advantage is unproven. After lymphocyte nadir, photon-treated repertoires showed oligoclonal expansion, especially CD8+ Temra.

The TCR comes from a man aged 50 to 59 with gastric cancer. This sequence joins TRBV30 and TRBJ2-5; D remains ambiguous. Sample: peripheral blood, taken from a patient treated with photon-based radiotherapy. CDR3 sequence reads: CAWAQSIQETQYF. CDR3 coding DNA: TGTGCCTGGGCCCAGAGTATCCAAGAGACCCAGTACTTC.